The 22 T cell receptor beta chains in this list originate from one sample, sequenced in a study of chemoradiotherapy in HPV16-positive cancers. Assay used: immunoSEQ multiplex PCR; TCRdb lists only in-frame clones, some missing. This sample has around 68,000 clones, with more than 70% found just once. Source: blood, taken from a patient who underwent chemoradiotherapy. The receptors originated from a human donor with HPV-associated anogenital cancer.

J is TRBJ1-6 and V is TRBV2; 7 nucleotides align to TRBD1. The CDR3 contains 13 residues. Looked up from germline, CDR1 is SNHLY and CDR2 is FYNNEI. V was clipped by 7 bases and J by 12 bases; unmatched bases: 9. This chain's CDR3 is CASTPDRDRPLHF. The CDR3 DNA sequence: TGTGCCAGCACTCCCGACAGGGATCGACCCCTCCACTTT.

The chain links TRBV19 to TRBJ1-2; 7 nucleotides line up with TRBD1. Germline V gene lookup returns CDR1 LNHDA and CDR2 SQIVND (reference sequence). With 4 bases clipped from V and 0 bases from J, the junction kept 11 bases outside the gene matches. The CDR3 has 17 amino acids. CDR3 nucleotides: TGTGCCAGTAGTAAAACCGGGACAGAGTTAGCTAACTATGGCTACACCTTC. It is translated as CASSKTGTELANYGYTF.

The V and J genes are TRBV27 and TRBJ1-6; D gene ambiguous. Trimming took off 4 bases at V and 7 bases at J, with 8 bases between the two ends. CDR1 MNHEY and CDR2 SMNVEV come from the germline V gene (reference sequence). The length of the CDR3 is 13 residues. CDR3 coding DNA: TGTGCCAGCAGTTGGTTGGGGAATTCACCCCTCCACTTT. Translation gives CASSWLGNSPLHF.

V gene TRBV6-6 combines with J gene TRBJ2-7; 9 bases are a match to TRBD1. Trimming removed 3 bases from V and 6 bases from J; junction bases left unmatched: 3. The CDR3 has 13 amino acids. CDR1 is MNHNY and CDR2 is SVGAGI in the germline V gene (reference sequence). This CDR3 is CASSYTGGSEQYF. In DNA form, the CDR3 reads TGTGCCAGCAGTTATACAGGGGGCTCCGAGCAGTACTTC.

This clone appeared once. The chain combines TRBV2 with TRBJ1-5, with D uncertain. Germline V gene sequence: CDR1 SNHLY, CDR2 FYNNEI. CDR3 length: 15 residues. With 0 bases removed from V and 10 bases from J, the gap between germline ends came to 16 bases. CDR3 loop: CASSEAGLTGQPQHF. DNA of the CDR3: TGTGCCAGCAGTGAAGCTGGTCTAACCGGGCAACCCCAGCATTTT.

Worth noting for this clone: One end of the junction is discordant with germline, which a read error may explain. In DNA, the CDR3 is TGTGCCAGCACACCAGGGGGGGGGAACACTGAAGCTTTCTTT. Translation: CASTPGGGNTEAFF. The rearrangement uses TRBV18 and TRBJ1-1, with TRBD1 matching 7 bases. The CDR3 extends over 14 amino acids. CDR1 and CDR2 from the germline V gene are KGHSH and LQKENI.

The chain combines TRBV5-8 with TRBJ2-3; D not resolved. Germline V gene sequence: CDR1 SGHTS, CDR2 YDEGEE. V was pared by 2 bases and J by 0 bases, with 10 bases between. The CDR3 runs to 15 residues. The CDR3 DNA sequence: TGTGCCAGCAGCTTTGGCCAGCTGAGCACAGATACGCAGTATTTT. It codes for CASSFGQLSTDTQYF.

In nucleotides, the CDR3 is TGTGCCAGCAGTCGACAGGGGGGGGTTCGCGAGACCCAGTACTTC. Its translation is CASSRQGGVRETQYF. The chain combines TRBV2 with TRBJ2-5, with 9 positions matching TRBD1. Trimming took 5 bases from V and 5 from J; bases not matched to a gene: 9. CDR3 length equals 15 residues. Germline V gene sequence: CDR1 SNHLY, CDR2 FYNNEI.

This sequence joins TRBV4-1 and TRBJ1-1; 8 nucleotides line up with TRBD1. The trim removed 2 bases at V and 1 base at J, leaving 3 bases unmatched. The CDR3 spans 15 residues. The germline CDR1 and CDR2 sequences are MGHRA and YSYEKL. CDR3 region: CASSQRTGQNTEAFF. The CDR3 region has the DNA TGCGCCAGCAGCCAAAGGACAGGGCAGAACACTGAAGCTTTCTTT.

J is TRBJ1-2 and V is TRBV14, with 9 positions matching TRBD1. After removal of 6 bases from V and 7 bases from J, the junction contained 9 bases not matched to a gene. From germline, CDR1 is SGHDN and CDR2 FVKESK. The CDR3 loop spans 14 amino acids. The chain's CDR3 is CASSPGQGIGGYTF. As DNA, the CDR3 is TGTGCCAGCAGTCCGGGACAGGGAATCGGTGGCTACACCTTC. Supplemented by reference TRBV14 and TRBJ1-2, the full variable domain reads EAGVTQFPSHSVIEKGQTVTLRCDPISGHDNLYWYRRVMGKEIKFLLHFVKESKQDESGMPNNRFLAERTGGTYSTLKVQPAELEDSGVYFCASSPGQGIGGYTFGSGTRLTVV.

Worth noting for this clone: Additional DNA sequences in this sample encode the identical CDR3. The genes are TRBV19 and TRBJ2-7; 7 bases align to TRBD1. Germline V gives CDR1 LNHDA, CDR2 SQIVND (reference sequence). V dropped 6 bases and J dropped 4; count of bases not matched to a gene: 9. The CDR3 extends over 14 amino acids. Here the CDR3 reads CASSLTGSSYEQYF. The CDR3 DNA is TGTGCCAGTAGCTTGACAGGGTCTTCGTACGAGCAGTACTTC. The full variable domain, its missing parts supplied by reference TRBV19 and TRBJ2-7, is DGGITQSPKYLFRKEGQNVTLSCEQNLNHDAMYWYRQDPGQGLRLIYYSQIVNDFQKGDIAEGYSVSREKKESFPLTVTSAQKNPTAFYLCASSLTGSSYEQYFGPGTRLTVT.

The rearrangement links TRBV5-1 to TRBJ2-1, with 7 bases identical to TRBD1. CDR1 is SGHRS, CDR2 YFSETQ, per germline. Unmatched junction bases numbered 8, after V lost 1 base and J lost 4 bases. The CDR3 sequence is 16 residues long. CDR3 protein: CASSLTTGTAYNEQFF. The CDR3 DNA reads TGCGCCAGCAGCTTGACAACCGGGACAGCATACAATGAGCAGTTCTTC.

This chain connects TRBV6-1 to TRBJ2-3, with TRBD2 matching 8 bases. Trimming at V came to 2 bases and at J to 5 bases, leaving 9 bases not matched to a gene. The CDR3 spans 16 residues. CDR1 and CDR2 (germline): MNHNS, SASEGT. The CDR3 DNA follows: TGTGCCAGCAGTGAAACCCCCTCTCTAGCGGGAGATACGCAGTATTTT. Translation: CASSETPSLAGDTQYF.

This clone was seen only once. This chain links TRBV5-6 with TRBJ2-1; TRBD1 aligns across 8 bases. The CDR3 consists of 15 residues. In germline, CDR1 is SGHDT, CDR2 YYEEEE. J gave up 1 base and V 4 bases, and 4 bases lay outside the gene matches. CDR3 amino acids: CASSRGTGSYNEQFF. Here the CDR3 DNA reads TGTGCCAGCAGCCGAGGGACAGGATCCTACAATGAGCAGTTCTTC.

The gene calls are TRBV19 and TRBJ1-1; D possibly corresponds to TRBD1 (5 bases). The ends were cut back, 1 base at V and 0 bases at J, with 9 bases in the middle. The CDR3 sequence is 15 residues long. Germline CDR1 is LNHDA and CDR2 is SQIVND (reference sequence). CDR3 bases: TGTGCCAGTAGTATAGGGGGCGAAGTGAACACTGAAGCTTTCTTT. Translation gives CASSIGGEVNTEAFF.

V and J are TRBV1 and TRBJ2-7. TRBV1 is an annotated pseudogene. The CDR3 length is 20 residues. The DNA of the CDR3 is TGCACCAGCAGCCGCCGGGGAGAGGGTCCAACCGGGACCAGATCCTACGAGCAGTACTTC. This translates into CTSSRRGEGPTGTRSYEQYF.

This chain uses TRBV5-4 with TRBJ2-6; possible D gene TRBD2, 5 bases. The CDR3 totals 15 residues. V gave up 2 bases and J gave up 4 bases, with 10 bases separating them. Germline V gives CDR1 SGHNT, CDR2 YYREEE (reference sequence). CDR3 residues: CASSLSGSGANVLTF. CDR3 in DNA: TGTGCCAGCAGCTTATCGGGGTCCGGGGCCAACGTCCTGACTTTC.

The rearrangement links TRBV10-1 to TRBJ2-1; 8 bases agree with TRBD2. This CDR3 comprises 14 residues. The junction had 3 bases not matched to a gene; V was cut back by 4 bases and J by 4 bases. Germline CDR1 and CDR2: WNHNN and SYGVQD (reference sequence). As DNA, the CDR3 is TGCGCCAGCAGTGGGCTAGCGGGTTACAATGAGCAGTTCTTC. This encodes CASSGLAGYNEQFF.

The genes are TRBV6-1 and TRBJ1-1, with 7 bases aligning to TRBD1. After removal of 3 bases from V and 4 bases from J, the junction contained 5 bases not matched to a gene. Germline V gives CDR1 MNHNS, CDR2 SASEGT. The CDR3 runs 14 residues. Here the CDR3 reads CASSEEWTGTEAFF. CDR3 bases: TGTGCCAGCAGTGAGGAATGGACAGGCACTGAAGCTTTCTTT.

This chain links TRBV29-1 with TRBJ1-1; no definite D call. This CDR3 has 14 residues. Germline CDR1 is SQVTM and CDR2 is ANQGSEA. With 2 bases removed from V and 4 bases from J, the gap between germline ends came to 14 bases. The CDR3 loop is CSVESRRMTTEAFF. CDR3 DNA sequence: TGCAGCGTTGAAAGTCGGAGGATGACCACTGAAGCTTTCTTT.

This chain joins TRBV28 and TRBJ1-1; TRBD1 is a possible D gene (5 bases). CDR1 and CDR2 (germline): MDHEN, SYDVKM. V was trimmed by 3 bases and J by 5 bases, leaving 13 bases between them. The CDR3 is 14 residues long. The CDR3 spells CASSFSGRTTEAFF. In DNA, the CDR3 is TGTGCCAGCAGTTTCTCAGGGAGAACGACTGAAGCTTTCTTT.

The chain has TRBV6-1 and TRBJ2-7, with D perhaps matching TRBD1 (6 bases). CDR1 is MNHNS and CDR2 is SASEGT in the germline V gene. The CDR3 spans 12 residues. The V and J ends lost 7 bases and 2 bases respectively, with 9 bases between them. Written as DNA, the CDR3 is TGTGCCAGCACCGACAGGACCTACGAGCAGTACTTC. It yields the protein CASTDRTYEQYF.